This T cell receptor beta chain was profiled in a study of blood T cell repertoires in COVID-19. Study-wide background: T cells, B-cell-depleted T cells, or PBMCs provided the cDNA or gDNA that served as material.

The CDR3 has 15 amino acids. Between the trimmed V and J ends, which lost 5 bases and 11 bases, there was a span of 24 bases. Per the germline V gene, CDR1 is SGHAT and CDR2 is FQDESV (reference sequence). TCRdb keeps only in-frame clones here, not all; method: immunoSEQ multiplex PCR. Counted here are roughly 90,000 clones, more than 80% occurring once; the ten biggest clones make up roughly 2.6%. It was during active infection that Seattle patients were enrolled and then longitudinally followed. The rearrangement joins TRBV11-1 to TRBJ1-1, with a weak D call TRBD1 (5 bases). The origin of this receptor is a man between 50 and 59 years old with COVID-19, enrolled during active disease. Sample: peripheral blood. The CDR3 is CASSQAGGRTLEAFF. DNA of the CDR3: TGTGCCAGCAGCCAAGCTGGGGGGAGGACGCTTGAGGCTTTCTTT.